The source of this T cell receptor (beta chain) is a study of blood T cell repertoires in COVID-19. Assay used: immunoSEQ multiplex PCR; TCRdb lists only in-frame clones, some missing. The repertoire consists of about 110,000 clones, with approximately 92% occurring once and the leading ten covering about a third. The CDR3 extends over 15 amino acids. V was clipped by 1 base and J by 0 bases; unmatched bases: 2. The germline V gene has CDR1 SGHTA and CDR2 FQGNSA. The sequence derives from a woman of 80 years or more with acute or convalescent COVID-19. The chain has TRBV7-2 and TRBJ1-2, with 7 bases that match TRBD1. Sequenced sample: peripheral blood. CDR3 nucleotide sequence: TGTGCCAGCAGCTTAGGGCAGGGGGCTAACTATGGCTACACCTTC. Protein sequence: CASSLGQGANYGYTF.